The sequence of this TCR beta chain was determined in a study of blood T cell repertoires in COVID-19. The data were produced by immunoSEQ multiplex PCR, yet TCRdb's version contains in-frame clones alone and is incomplete. Here the sample spans 400,000 to 500,000 clones, 70% to 90% being singletons. This CDR3 region has 13 residues. The germline gives CDR1 SGHTS, CDR2 YDEGEE. V dropped 2 bases and J dropped 1 base, with 7 bases sitting between them. This receptor was obtained from a woman in her thirties with active or convalescent COVID-19. V and J are TRBV5-8 and TRBJ2-7; tentative D call: TRBD2 (6 bases). The sample comprised peripheral blood. The CDR3 sequence: CASSFRESYEQYF. For the CDR3, the DNA is TGTGCCAGCAGCTTTCGGGAGTCCTACGAGCAGTACTTC.